Listed below are T cell receptor beta chains from one sample, sequenced in a study of Ad26.COV2.S vaccination and SARS-CoV-2 variants. Libraries were prepared by immunoSEQ multiplex PCR; TCRdb keeps only in-frame clonotypes and omits some of them. The table shows hundreds of thousands of clones, with about 90% occurring only once. The specimen was peripheral blood, collected in a trial of Ad26.COV2.S vaccine versus placebo. The source is a person aged 18 to 65 who received the Ad26.COV2.S COVID-19 vaccine or a placebo. Both conserved end residues are trimmed from each CDR3. The order of the fields is V gene, CDR3 protein.

V gene: TRBV3-1/TRBV3-2
CDR3 protein: ASSTDRPGDEQF

V gene: TRBV19
CDR3 protein: ASSLSNQPQH

V gene: TRBV29-1
CDR3 protein: SVSPSDREPQH

V gene: TRBV13
CDR3 protein: ASTVHSTNEKLF

V gene: TRBV19
CDR3 protein: AISKRTGDEKLF

V gene: TRBV9
CDR3 protein: ASSSGQVYNEQF

V gene: TRBV5-1
CDR3 protein: ASSQGGVWTEAF

V gene: TRBV24-1
CDR3 protein: ATSSYNEQF

V gene: TRBV5-1
CDR3 protein: ASSLRQGAVANEKLF

V gene: TRBV9
CDR3 protein: ASSVGTGDEKLF

V gene: TRBV10-1
CDR3 protein: ATRPAGGNEQF

V gene: TRBV18
CDR3 protein: ASSTGFYEQY

V gene: TRBV5-1
CDR3 protein: ASSLEVGQDGYT

V gene: TRBV19
CDR3 protein: ASSIVQSNQPQH

V gene: TRBV9
CDR3 protein: ASSDTDVNTGELF

V gene: TRBV15
CDR3 protein: ATVDRESGSGNTIY

V gene: TRBV11-2
CDR3 protein: ASSLVGGTDTQY

V gene: TRBV6-5
CDR3 protein: ASSYSMNGDSYEQY

V gene: TRBV6-4
CDR3 protein: ASSDSSSGSFSYNEQF

V gene: TRBV3-1/TRBV3-2
CDR3 protein: ASSQDVGQRNQPQH

V gene: TRBV7-9
CDR3 protein: ASSLAQLY

V gene: TRBV11-2
CDR3 protein: ASSLEELSGEQF

V gene: TRBV30
CDR3 protein: AWNPRTGGNTIY

V gene: TRBV19
CDR3 protein: ASSDSGSSYNEQF